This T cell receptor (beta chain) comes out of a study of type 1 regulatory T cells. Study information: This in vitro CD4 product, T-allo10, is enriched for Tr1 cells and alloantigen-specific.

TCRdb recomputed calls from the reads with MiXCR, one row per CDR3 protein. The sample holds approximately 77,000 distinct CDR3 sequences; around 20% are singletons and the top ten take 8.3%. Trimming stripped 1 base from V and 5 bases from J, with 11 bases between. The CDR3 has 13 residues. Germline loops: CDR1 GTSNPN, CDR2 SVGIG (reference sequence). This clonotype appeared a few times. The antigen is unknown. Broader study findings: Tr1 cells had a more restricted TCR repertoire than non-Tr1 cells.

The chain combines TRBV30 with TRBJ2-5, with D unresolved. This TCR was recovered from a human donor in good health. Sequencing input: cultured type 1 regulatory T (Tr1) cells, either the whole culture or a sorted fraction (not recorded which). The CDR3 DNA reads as TGTGCCTGGAGTGGATCCGAATTGGAGACCCAGTACTTC. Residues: CAWSGSELETQYF.